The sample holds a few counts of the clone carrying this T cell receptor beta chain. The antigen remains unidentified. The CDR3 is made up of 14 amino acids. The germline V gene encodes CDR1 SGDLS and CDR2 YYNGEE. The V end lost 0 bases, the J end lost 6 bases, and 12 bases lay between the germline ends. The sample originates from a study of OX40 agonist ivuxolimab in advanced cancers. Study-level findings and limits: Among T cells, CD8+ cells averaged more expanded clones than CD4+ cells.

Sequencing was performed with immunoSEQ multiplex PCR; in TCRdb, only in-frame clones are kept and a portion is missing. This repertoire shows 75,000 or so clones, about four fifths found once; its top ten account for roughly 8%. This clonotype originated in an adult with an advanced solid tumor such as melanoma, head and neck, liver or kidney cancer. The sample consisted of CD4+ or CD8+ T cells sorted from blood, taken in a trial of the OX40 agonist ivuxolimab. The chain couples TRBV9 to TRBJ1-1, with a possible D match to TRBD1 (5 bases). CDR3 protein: CASSVGPGWAEAFF. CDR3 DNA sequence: TGTGCCAGCAGCGTAGGTCCAGGGTGGGCTGAAGCTTTCTTT.